Below, 6 T cell receptor beta chains from the same sample are listed, as sequenced in a study of T cell clonality in common variable immunodeficiency. The data were produced by immunoSEQ multiplex PCR, yet TCRdb's version contains in-frame clones alone and is incomplete. The data show tens of thousands of clones, with none appearing a single time. The sample consisted of peripheral blood mononuclear cells. Receptor source: a person aged 18-70 years in good health.

This clone has at least ten counts. The observed sequence ends 3 residues before the CDR3 terminus, with the missing tail filled in from the germline J gene. V is TRBV12-3 or TRBV12-4 and J is TRBJ2-5; TRBD2 aligns across 8 bases. The CDR3 totals 14 residues. J was trimmed by 2 bases and V by 5 bases; bases with no gene match: 4. CDR3: CASSAGLGQETQYF. CDR3 DNA, as far as it was read: TGTGCCAGCAGTGCGGGACTAGGGCAAGAGACC.

This clone showed up many times. The sequence runs out 3 residues before the end of the CDR3; the remainder is reconstructed from the germline J gene. The J gene is TRBJ1-1, the V gene TRBV2; D gene ambiguous. This CDR3 has 10 residues. Germline V CDR1 and CDR2: SNHLY, FYNNEI. CDR3: CASSALQAFF. CDR3 DNA, as far as it was read: TGTGCCAGCAGTGCCCTCCAA.

At least ten counts were recorded for this clone. The CDR3 goes on 3 residues after the read ends, and that part is filled in from the germline J gene. The chain carries TRBV4-2 and TRBJ1-5; D is possibly TRBD1 (6 bases). Germline V gene sequence: CDR1 LGHNA, CDR2 YNFKEQ. Trimming took off 4 bases at V and 3 bases at J, with 31 bases between the two ends. The CDR3 spans 21 residues. CDR3 bases read: TGTGCCAGCAGCCTACTGGTCCAGGGGCAGGGCGCTTGGAATTACAATCAGCCC. Its protein is CASSLLVQGQGAWNYNQP. The full CDR3 is CASSLLVQGQGAWNYNQPQHF.

About this clone itself: The sequence runs out 3 residues before the end of the CDR3; the remainder is reconstructed from the germline J gene. The chain joins TRBV19 to TRBJ1-2; D is possibly TRBD1 (5 bases). The germline V gene has CDR1 LNHDA and CDR2 SQIVND (reference sequence). The CDR3 sequence is 12 residues long. The sequenced CDR3 bases are TGTGCCAGTAGTAAGGAAGGGGTTGAC. Translating gives CASSKEGVD. The full-length CDR3 reads as CASSKEGVDYTF.

This clone was observed many times. The read is 3 residues too short to cover the CDR3 end, so that end is filled in from the germline J gene. The chain carries TRBV19 and TRBJ2-5; D may be TRBD1 (6 bases). The CDR3 has 14 amino acids. Germline V lookup: CDR1 LNHDA, CDR2 SQIVND (reference sequence). Trimming removed 4 bases from V and 2 bases from J, with 11 bases in between. CDR3 DNA (partial): TGTGCCAGTAGTACGAGGACAGTTCAAGAGACC. Its translation is CASSTRTVQET. The complete CDR3 protein is CASSTRTVQETQYF.

This clone was recorded at least ten times. The CDR3 extends 3 residues past the end of the read, so its final part is completed from the germline J gene. The chain is built from TRBV19 and TRBJ2-7; 7 bases map to TRBD1. The germline V gene encodes CDR1 LNHDA and CDR2 SQIVND (reference sequence). The CDR3 loop spans 14 amino acids. V lost 5 bases, J lost 3 bases, and 7 bases stayed unmatched. The DNA read from the CDR3 is TGTGCCAGTAGTTTAATGGACAGGATCTACGAG. As protein: CASSLMDRIYE. The CDR3 as a whole reads CASSLMDRIYEQYF.